The 5 T cell receptor beta chains below come from one sample, sequenced in a study of shared clonotypes between healthy human individuals. The protocol was immunoSEQ multiplex PCR, while the TCRdb copy is restricted to in-frame clones and leaves out a portion. The sample has some 1.4 million clones; around 97% are singletons. Sequencing input: naive CD4+ T cells sorted from blood. Subset specified: CD45RA+ positively selected. The receptor set was obtained from a man between 25 and 39 years old in good health.

This chain links TRBV9 with TRBJ2-3; maybe TRBD1 (6 bases). Germline assignment: CDR1 SGDLS and CDR2 YYNGEE. The CDR3 runs to 14 residues. Trimming cost V 3 bases and J 0 bases, with 8 bases left between them. CDR3 in amino acids: CASSGGHSTDTQYF. CDR3 DNA sequence: TGTGCCAGCAGCGGGGGACATAGCACAGATACGCAGTATTTT.

V gene TRBV29-1 combines with J gene TRBJ2-5, with D perhaps given as TRBD1 or TRBD2 (5 bases each). V lost 7 bases to trimming and J lost 5 bases, with 20 bases between them. Germline V lookup: CDR1 SQVTM, CDR2 ANQGSEA. This CDR3 region has 14 residues. CDR3 sequence: CSAQDGARQETQYF. The CDR3 DNA sequence: TGCAGCGCCCAGGACGGGGCCCGACAGGAGACCCAGTACTTC.

V and J are TRBV4-1 and TRBJ2-2, with a weak D call TRBD2 (6 bases). CDR1 MGHRA and CDR2 YSYEKL come from the germline V gene. This CDR3 comprises 17 residues. Between the trimmed V and J ends, which lost 4 bases and 4 bases, there was a span of 19 bases. This CDR3 reads CASSPLGAGAITGELFF. The DNA of the CDR3 is TGCGCCAGCAGCCCCCTGGGAGCGGGTGCGATCACCGGGGAGCTGTTTTTT.

The genes are TRBV5-1 and TRBJ2-7; D may be TRBD2 (6 bases). Germline V CDR1 and CDR2: SGHRS, YFSETQ. V was cut by 4 bases and J by 5 bases, with 19 bases left in between. The CDR3 loop spans 15 amino acids. CDR3 DNA: TGCGCCAGCAGCGCGAGAGGAGGGCAGCTAAACGAGCAGTACTTC. Residues: CASSARGGQLNEQYF.

V gene TRBV18 combines with J gene TRBJ2-7; D not certain. V lost 2 bases and J lost 4, with 6 bases in between. This CDR3 spans 12 amino acids. Germline assignment: CDR1 KGHSH and CDR2 LQKENI. The CDR3 coding sequence is TGTGCCAGCTCACCATCCAGGTACGAGCAGTACTTC. Translation gives CASSPSRYEQYF.